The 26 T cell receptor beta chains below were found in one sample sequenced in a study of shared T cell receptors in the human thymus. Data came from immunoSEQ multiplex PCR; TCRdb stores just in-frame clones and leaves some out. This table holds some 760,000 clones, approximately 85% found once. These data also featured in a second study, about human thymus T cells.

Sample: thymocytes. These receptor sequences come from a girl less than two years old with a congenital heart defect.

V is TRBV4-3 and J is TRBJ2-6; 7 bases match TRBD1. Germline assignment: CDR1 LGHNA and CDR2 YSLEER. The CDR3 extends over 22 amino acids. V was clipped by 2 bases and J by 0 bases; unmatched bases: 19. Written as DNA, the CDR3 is TGCGCCAGCAGCCAATCGGAAGGGACAGAATTGATCAAACCCTCTGGGGCCAACGTCCTGACTTTC. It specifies CASSQSEGTELIKPSGANVLTF.

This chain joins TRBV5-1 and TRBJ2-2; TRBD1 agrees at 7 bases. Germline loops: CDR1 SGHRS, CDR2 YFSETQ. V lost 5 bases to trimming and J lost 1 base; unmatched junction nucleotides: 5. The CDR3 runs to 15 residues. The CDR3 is CASSGDRENTGELFF. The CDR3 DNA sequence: TGCGCCAGCAGTGGCGACAGGGAGAACACCGGGGAGCTGTTTTTT.

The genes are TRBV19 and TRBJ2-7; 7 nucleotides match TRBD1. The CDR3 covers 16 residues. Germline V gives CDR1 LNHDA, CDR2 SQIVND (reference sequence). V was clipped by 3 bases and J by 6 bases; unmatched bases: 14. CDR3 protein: CASSIVGDRRTGEQYF. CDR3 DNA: TGTGCCAGTAGTATCGTGGGTGACAGGAGGACAGGCGAGCAGTACTTC.

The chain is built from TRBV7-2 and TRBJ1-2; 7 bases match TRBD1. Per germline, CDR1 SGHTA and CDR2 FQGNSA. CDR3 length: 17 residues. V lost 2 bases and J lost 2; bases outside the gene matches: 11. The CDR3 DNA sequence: TGTGCCAGCAGCTTAATGACAGGGAAGAATATGAACTATGGCTACACCTTC. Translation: CASSLMTGKNMNYGYTF. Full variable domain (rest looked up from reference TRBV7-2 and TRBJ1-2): GAGVSQSPSNKVTEKGKDVELRCDPISGHTALYWYRQSLGQGLEFLIYFQGNSAPDKSGLPSDRFSAERTGGSVSTLTIQRTQQEDSAVYLCASSLMTGKNMNYGYTFGSGTRLTVV.

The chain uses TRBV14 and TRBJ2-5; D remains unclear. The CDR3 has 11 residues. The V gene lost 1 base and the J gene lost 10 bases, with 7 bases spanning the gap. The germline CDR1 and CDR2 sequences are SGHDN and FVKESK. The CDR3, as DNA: TGTGCCAGCAGCCAAGGTCCCGGCCAGTACTTC. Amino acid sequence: CASSQGPGQYF.

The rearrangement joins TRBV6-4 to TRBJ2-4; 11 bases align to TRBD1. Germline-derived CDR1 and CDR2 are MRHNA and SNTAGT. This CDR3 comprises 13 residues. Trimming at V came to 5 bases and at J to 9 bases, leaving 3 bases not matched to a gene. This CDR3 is CASSWDRGSIQYF. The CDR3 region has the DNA TGTGCCAGCAGTTGGGACAGGGGGTCCATTCAGTACTTC.

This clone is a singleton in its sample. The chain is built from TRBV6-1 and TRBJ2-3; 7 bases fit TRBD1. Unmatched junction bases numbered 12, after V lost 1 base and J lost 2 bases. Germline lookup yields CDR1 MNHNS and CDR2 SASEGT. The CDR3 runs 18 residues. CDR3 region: CASSEGDSQANNTDTQYF. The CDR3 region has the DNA TGTGCCAGCAGTGAAGGGGACAGCCAAGCGAACAACACAGATACGCAGTATTTT.

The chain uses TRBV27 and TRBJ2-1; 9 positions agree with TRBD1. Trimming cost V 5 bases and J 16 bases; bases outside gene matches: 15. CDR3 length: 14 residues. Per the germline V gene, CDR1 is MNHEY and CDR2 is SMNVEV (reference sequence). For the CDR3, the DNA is TGTGCCAGCAGTCCACTACGACCGGGACAGGGTGAATTCTTC. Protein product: CASSPLRPGQGEFF.

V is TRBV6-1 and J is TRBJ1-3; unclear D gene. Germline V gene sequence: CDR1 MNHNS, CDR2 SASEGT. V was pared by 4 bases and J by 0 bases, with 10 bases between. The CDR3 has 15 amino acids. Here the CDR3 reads CASSGRQSSGNTIYF. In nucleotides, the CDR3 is TGTGCCAGCAGTGGCAGGCAGAGCTCTGGAAACACCATATATTTT.

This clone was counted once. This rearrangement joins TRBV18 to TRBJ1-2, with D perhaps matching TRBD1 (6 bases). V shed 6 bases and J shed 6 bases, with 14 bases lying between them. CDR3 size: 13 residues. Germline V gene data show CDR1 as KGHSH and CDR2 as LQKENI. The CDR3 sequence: CASSHRDANGYTF. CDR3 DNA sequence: TGTGCCAGCTCCCACAGGGATGCGAATGGCTACACCTTC.

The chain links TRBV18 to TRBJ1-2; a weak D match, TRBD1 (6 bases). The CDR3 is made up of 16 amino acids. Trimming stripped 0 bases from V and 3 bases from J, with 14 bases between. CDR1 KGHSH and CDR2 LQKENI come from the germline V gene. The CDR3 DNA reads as TGTGCCAGCTCACCACCACCACGGACAGCCGACTATGGCTACACCTTC. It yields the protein CASSPPPRTADYGYTF.

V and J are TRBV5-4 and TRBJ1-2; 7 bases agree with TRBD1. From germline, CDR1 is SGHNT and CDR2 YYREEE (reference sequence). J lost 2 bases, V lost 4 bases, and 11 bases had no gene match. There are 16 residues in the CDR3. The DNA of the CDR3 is TGTGCCAGCAGCATATGCACAGGGGTACGGAACTATGGCTACACCTTC. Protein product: CASSICTGVRNYGYTF.

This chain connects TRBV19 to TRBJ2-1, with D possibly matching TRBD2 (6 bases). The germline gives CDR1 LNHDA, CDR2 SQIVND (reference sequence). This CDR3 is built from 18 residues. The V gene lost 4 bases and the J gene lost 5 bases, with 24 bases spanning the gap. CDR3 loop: CASSTRDFVRSGDNEQFF. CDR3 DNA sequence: TGTGCCAGTAGTACCCGGGACTTTGTTCGCTCGGGCGACAATGAGCAGTTCTTC.

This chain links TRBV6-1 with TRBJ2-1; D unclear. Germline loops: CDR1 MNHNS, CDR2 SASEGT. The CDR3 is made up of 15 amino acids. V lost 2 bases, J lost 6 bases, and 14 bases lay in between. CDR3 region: CASSEYDPWANEQFF. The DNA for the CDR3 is TGTGCCAGCAGTGAATATGACCCCTGGGCCAATGAGCAGTTCTTC.

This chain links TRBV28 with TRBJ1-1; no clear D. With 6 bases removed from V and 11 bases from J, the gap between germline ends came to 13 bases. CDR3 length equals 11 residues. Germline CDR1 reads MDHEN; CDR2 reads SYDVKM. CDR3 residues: CASRKTRWAFF. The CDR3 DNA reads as TGTGCCAGCAGGAAGACAAGGTGGGCTTTCTTT.

Here the CDR3 reads CASSASRGTKNIQYF. CDR3 coding DNA: TGTGCCAGCAGTGCCTCTCGCGGGACCAAAAACATTCAGTACTTC. V gene TRBV6-1 combines with J gene TRBJ2-4, with D possibly matching TRBD2 (6 bases). The CDR3 contains 15 residues. The V gene's germline CDR1 is MNHNS and CDR2 SASEGT. V was shortened by 4 bases and J by 2 bases, with 12 bases between the two germline ends.

CDR3 nucleotide sequence: TGTGCCAGCAGCCAAGCGGGGCGGGGGGGCCGCACCGGGGAGCTGTTTTTT. Translated, it gives CASSQAGRGGRTGELFF. The V gene is TRBV14, the J gene TRBJ2-2; 9 bases align to TRBD2. The CDR3 sequence is 17 residues long. Germline-derived CDR1 and CDR2 are SGHDN and FVKESK. The junction had 7 bases not matched to a gene; V was cut back by 1 base and J by 4 bases.

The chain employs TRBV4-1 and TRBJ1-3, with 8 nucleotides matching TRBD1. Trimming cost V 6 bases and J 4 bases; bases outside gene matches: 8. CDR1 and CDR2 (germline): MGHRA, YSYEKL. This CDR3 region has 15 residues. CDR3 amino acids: CASRLQGVKGNTIYF. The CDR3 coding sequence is TGCGCCAGCAGGCTACAGGGGGTGAAAGGAAACACCATATATTTT.

The CDR3 DNA follows: TGTGCCGGCCGGACGCCGGAGGTAGAGACCCAGTACTTC. It codes for CAGRTPEVETQYF. V gene TRBV7-9 combines with J gene TRBJ2-5; possible D gene TRBD2, 5 bases. In germline, CDR1 is SEHNR, CDR2 FQNEAQ (reference sequence). The CDR3 consists of 13 residues. With 11 bases removed from V and 4 bases from J, the gap between germline ends came to 17 bases.

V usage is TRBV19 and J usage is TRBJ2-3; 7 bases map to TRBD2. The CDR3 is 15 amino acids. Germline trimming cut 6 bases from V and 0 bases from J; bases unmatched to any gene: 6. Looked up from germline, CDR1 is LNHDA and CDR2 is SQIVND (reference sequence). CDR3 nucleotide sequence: TGTGCCAGTAGCGGGGGGACCTTAAGCACAGATACGCAGTATTTT. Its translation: CASSGGTLSTDTQYF.

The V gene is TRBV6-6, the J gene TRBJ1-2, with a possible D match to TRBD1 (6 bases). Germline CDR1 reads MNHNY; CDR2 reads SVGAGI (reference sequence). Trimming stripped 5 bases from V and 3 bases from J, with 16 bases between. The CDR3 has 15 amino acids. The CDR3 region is CASSQQGNEDYGYTF. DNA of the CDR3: TGTGCCAGCAGTCAACAGGGAAACGAGGACTATGGCTACACCTTC.

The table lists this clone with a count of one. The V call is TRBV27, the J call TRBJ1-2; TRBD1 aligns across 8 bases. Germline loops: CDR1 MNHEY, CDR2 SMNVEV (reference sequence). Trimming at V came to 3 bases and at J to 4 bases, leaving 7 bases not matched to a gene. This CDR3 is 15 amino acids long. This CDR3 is CASSFRQGNSYGYTF. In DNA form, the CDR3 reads TGTGCCAGCAGTTTCCGACAGGGGAATTCCTATGGCTACACCTTC.

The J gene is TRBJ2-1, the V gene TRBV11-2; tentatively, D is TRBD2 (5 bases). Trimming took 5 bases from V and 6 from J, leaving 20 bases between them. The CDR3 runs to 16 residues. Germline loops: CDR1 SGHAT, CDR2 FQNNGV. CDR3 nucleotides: TGTGCCAGCAGCCCAGAGGATATTAGCGCGCGCAATGAGCAGTTCTTC. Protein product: CASSPEDISARNEQFF.

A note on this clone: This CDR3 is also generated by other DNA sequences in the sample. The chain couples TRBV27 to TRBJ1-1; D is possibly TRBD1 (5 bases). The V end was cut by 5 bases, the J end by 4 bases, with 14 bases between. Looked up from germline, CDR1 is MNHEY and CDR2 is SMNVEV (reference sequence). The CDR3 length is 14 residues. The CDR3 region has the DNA TGTGCCAGCAGTCCCCGGGGGATTAGCACTGAAGCTTTCTTT. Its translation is CASSPRGISTEAFF.

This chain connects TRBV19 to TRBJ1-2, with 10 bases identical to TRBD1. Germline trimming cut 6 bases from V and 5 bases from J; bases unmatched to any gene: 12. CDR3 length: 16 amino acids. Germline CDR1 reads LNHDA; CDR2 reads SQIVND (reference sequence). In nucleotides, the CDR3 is TGTGCCAGTAGCATGAGTTGGGACAGGGGACTTTATGGCTACACCTTC. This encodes CASSMSWDRGLYGYTF.

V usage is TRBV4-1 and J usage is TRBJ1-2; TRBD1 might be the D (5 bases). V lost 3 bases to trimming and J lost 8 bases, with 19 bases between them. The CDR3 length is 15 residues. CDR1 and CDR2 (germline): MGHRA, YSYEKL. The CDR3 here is CASSHISSGRFGYTF. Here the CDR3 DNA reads TGCGCCAGCAGCCATATTAGCTCAGGGAGGTTCGGCTACACCTTC.